The 24 T cell receptor beta chains below were found in one sample sequenced in a study of blood T cell repertoires in COVID-19. This table comes from immunoSEQ multiplex PCR, and its TCRdb copy is limited to in-frame clones, with some not included. The sample contains approximately 350,000 clones, less than 90% of which appear only once. The sequencing sample was made of PBMCs or T cells enriched from blood (not recorded which). The receptor set was obtained from a woman aged 30 to 39 who had recovered from COVID-19.

The genes are TRBV7-8 and TRBJ1-2; D remains ambiguous. Germline V gene data show CDR1 as SGHVS and CDR2 as FQNEAQ. V shed 3 bases and J shed 7 bases, with 18 bases lying between them. The CDR3 has 15 amino acids. The CDR3 reads CASSFNPTSATGYTF. In DNA form, the CDR3 reads TGTGCCAGCAGCTTTAATCCGACAAGTGCTACTGGCTACACCTTC.

V gene TRBV10-2 combines with J gene TRBJ2-2; TRBD2 agrees at 11 bases. CDR3 length equals 16 residues. CDR1 and CDR2 (germline): WSHSY, SAAADI. After removal of 5 bases from V and 0 bases from J, the junction contained 2 bases not matched to a gene. The CDR3 DNA reads as TGCGCCAGCAGTTATAGCGGGGGGGCGAACACCGGGGAGCTGTTTTTT. It yields the protein CASSYSGGANTGELFF.

V and J are TRBV28 and TRBJ2-7; weak D call: TRBD1 (7 bases). The CDR3 length is 15 residues. The V end was cut by 5 bases, the J end by 2 bases, with 16 bases between. Germline CDR1 MDHEN, CDR2 SYDVKM. The chain's CDR3 is CASSKTGTGTYEQYF. CDR3 DNA sequence: TGTGCCAGCAGTAAGACAGGGACTGGAACCTACGAGCAGTACTTC.

This clone was observed a few times. The chain carries TRBV9 and TRBJ1-3; TRBD1 matches 9 bases. The CDR3 spans 15 residues. Unmatched junction bases numbered 3, after V lost 5 bases and J lost 0 bases. Germline V gene data show CDR1 as SGDLS and CDR2 as YYNGEE. CDR3 nucleotides: TGTGCCAGCAGGAGGGGACAGGGCTCTGGAAACACCATATATTTT. Translation gives CASRRGQGSGNTIYF.

Regarding this clone: An end of the junction does not agree with germline; a read error may underlie this. The chain joins TRBV7-7 to TRBJ1-3, with 9 positions matching TRBD1. This CDR3 comprises 15 residues. The V gene's germline CDR1 is SSHAT and CDR2 FNYEAQ (reference sequence). The CDR3 loop is CASSRGTGTGNTIYF. The CDR3 DNA sequence: TGTGCTAGCAGCCGCGGGACAGGGACTGGAAACACCATATATTTT.

In nucleotides, the CDR3 is TGTGCCAGTAGTCCGACGGGGTTTAGCAATCAGCCCCAGCATTTT. Encoded protein: CASSPTGFSNQPQHF. The gene calls are TRBV19 and TRBJ1-5; D gene uncertain. This CDR3 comprises 15 residues. Germline lookup yields CDR1 LNHDA and CDR2 SQIVND (reference sequence). Trimming took off 5 bases at V and 0 bases at J, with 11 bases between the two ends. The full variable domain, rest sourced from reference TRBV19 and TRBJ1-5, is DGGITQSPKYLFRKEGQNVTLSCEQNLNHDAMYWYRQDPGQGLRLIYYSQIVNDFQKGDIAEGYSVSREKKESFPLTVTSAQKNPTAFYLCASSPTGFSNQPQHFGDGTRLSIL.

The genes are TRBV7-2 and TRBJ2-3, with 14 bases fitting TRBD2. Per the germline V gene, CDR1 is SGHTA and CDR2 is FQGNSA. CDR3 length: 19 residues. J gave up 4 bases and V 5 bases, and 14 bases lay outside the gene matches. The CDR3 DNA is TGTGCCAGCAGCCAATTCTTGACTAGCGGGAGGGCCGGGGCAGATACGCAGTATTTT. This gives the protein CASSQFLTSGRAGADTQYF. Filled out from reference TRBV7-2 and TRBJ2-3, the complete variable domain reads GAGVSQSPSNKVTEKGKDVELRCDPISGHTALYWYRQSLGQGLEFLIYFQGNSAPDKSGLPSDRFSAERTGGSVSTLTIQRTQQEDSAVYLCASSQFLTSGRAGADTQYFGPGTRLTVL.

The chain combines TRBV21-1 with TRBJ2-7; the DNA was not compared with TRBD2, the D call given in the table. TRBV21-1 is annotated as a pseudogene. The CDR3 contains 19 residues. The CDR3 DNA sequence: TGTGCCAGCAGCAAAGTGGCGGGGGGGGGACTAGCGGGATCCTACGAGCAGTACTTC. Amino acid sequence: CASSKVAGGGLAGSYEQYF.

This sequence joins TRBV18 and TRBJ2-5; 7 nucleotides agree with TRBD1. J was trimmed by 3 bases and V by 0 bases; bases with no gene match: 4. This CDR3 is built from 15 residues. The germline CDR1 and CDR2 sequences are KGHSH and LQKENI. CDR3 DNA sequence: TGTGCCAGCTCACCACCGGGACAGCTTAAAGAGACCCAGTACTTC. Amino acids: CASSPPGQLKETQYF.

V usage is TRBV7-2 and J usage is TRBJ1-1; D gene ambiguous. Trimming removed 0 bases at V and 2 bases at J, with 7 bases between. Germline CDR1 reads SGHTA; CDR2 reads FQGNSA. This CDR3 is built from 14 residues. CDR3 residues: CASSLAAVNTEAFF. In nucleotides, the CDR3 is TGTGCCAGCAGCTTAGCGGCGGTCAACACTGAAGCTTTCTTT.

The chain recombines TRBV19 with TRBJ1-4; 12 bases map to TRBD1. V lost 5 bases and J lost 7; bases outside the gene matches: 11. From germline, CDR1 is LNHDA and CDR2 SQIVND (reference sequence). The CDR3 sequence is 17 residues long. CDR3 bases: TGTGCCAGTAGTGCCTCCGGGACAGGGGGCGCAGGTGAAAAACTGTTTTTT. Amino acid sequence: CASSASGTGGAGEKLFF.

V gene TRBV27 combines with J gene TRBJ1-6; TRBD1 matches 7 bases. Germline CDR1 MNHEY, CDR2 SMNVEV (reference sequence). The CDR3 extends over 13 amino acids. V was pared by 8 bases and J by 9 bases, with 7 bases of the junction left unmatched. The CDR3 bases are TGTGCCAGCTCCGGGACAGCAGCTTCACCCCTCCACTTT. As protein: CASSGTAASPLHF.

The chain carries TRBV5-1 and TRBJ2-5; TRBD2 agrees at 14 bases. The CDR3 is made up of 17 amino acids. V shed 2 bases, J shed 2 bases, and the junction held 5 bases outside the gene matches. In germline, CDR1 is SGHRS, CDR2 YFSETQ. The DNA for the CDR3 is TGCGCCAGCAGCTTCGGACTAGCGGGGGGACAACAAGAGACCCAGTACTTC. It specifies CASSFGLAGGQQETQYF.

This sequence joins TRBV3-1 (or the pseudogene TRBV3-2) and TRBJ1-5; weak D call: TRBD1 (6 bases). This CDR3 has 15 residues. Trimming shortened V by 4 bases and J by 5 bases, and 15 bases separated the two germline ends. In germline, CDR1 is LGHDT, CDR2 YNNKEL (reference sequence). CDR3 sequence reads: CASSPTADRHQPQHF. The CDR3, as DNA: TGTGCCAGCAGCCCTACGGCGGACAGACATCAGCCCCAGCATTTT.

The V gene is TRBV15, the J gene TRBJ2-7, with TRBD2 matching 7 bases. J lost 1 base, V lost 6 bases, and 9 bases had no gene match. CDR1 is LNHNV, CDR2 YYDKDF, per germline (reference sequence). This CDR3 region has 15 residues. The chain's CDR3 is CATRSGGGRSYEQYF. As DNA, the CDR3 is TGTGCCACCAGGTCGGGGGGAGGTAGGTCCTACGAGCAGTACTTC.

V usage is TRBV2 and J usage is TRBJ1-5; D remains ambiguous. Trimming took 6 bases from V and 6 from J, leaving 9 bases between them. CDR3 size: 12 residues. Germline-derived CDR1 and CDR2 are SNHLY and FYNNEI. The CDR3 bases are TGTGCCAGCAGCGCTACAGTTCAGCCCCAGCATTTT. It encodes CASSATVQPQHF.

V gene TRBV5-1 combines with J gene TRBJ1-2; 8 bases fit TRBD1. CDR3 length: 14 amino acids. V lost 2 bases, J lost 7 bases, and 7 bases stayed unmatched. Germline V gene sequence: CDR1 SGHRS, CDR2 YFSETQ. The CDR3 spells CASSFDRGAGGYTF. The CDR3 bases are TGCGCCAGCAGCTTCGACAGGGGCGCGGGTGGCTACACCTTC.

The gene calls are TRBV11-2 and TRBJ1-2; the match to TRBD1 covers 10 bases. J gave up 7 bases and V 5 bases, and 13 bases lay outside the gene matches. Germline CDR1 reads SGHAT; CDR2 reads FQNNGV. The CDR3 extends over 16 amino acids. CDR3 amino acids: CASSLQTGGASGGYTF. CDR3 coding DNA: TGTGCCAGCAGCCTCCAGACAGGGGGCGCTTCCGGTGGCTACACCTTC.

The chain carries TRBV9 and TRBJ2-6, with a weak D call TRBD1 (6 bases). Germline lookup yields CDR1 SGDLS and CDR2 YYNGEE. V dropped 4 bases and J dropped 4 bases, with 15 bases sitting between them. The CDR3 runs to 16 residues. CDR3 nucleotide sequence: TGTGCCAGCAGCCTCGAAGGGGGATTCGGGGCCAACGTCCTGACTTTC. Residues: CASSLEGGFGANVLTF.

The table lists this clone with a count of one. This sequence joins TRBV6-5 and TRBJ2-2; D possibly corresponds to TRBD1 (6 bases). Germline CDR1 and CDR2: MNHEY and SVGAGI. V shed 2 bases and J shed 4 bases, with 14 bases lying between them. The length of the CDR3 is 16 residues. The CDR3 DNA reads TGTGCCAGCAGTTACGAGTGGGGGCCGGGCACCGGGGAGCTGTTTTTT. Its protein product is CASSYEWGPGTGELFF.

This clone has just a few counts. In DNA, the CDR3 is TGCGCCAGCAGCTTGGCTAGCGGGGAATCAGATACGCAGTATTTT. It codes for CASSLASGESDTQYF. The rearrangement uses TRBV5-1 and TRBJ2-3; 9 bases match TRBD2. This CDR3 contains 15 residues. Germline CDR1 is SGHRS and CDR2 is YFSETQ. The V segment lost 0 bases and the J segment 4 bases; nucleotides outside the gene matches: 3.

This clone was detected only a few times. CDR3 nucleotides: TGTGCCAGCAGCTGGAACAGAATCTCCTACAATGAGCAGTTCTTC. Translation: CASSWNRISYNEQFF. V is TRBV7-8 and J is TRBJ2-1; D is ambiguous. Between the trimmed V and J ends, which lost 4 bases and 0 bases, there was a span of 10 bases. The CDR3 totals 15 residues. Germline assignment: CDR1 SGHVS and CDR2 FQNEAQ.

The chain couples TRBV7-8 to TRBJ2-3, with D unclear. Germline assignment: CDR1 SGHVS and CDR2 FQNEAQ. V lost 4 bases, J lost 6 bases, and 8 bases lay in between. CDR3 length equals 12 residues. The CDR3 reads CASSYYSDTQYF. The CDR3 DNA follows: TGTGCCAGCAGCTATTACTCGGATACGCAGTATTTT.

This clone was seen a few times. V is TRBV5-4 and J is TRBJ1-2; D unclear. The CDR3 extends over 14 amino acids. The V gene's germline CDR1 is SGHNT and CDR2 YYREEE (reference sequence). Between the trimmed V and J ends, which lost 2 bases and 2 bases, there was a span of 10 bases. The CDR3 reads CASSLSRGNYGYTF. The DNA of the CDR3 is TGTGCCAGCAGCTTATCCCGCGGAAACTATGGCTACACCTTC.